The 8 T cell receptor beta chains below all came from one sample that was sequenced in a study of blood T cells in healthy people across ages. With a J-beta primer mix and a sample-barcoded 5' primer, a second PCR ran about 7 to 12 cycles. TCRdb re-derived calls from the 5' RACE reads in MiXCR, one entry per CDR3 protein. The data hold some 1.1 million distinct CDR3 sequences, with about two fifths observed a single time. Sample: blood. Receptor source: a man between 18 and 35 years old in good health.

This clonotype turned up a few times. J is TRBJ1-1 and V is TRBV6-1; TRBD1 is a possible D gene (5 bases). V lost 4 bases and J 4 bases, leaving 13 bases between the germline ends. This CDR3 contains 14 residues. Germline V gives CDR1 MNHNS, CDR2 SASEGT. The CDR3 DNA reads TGTGCCAGCAGTGCACCAGGGTCTGTCACTGAAGCTTTCTTT. Its protein product is CASSAPGSVTEAFF.

The V and J genes are TRBV5-1 and TRBJ1-5; TRBD1 might be the D (5 bases). CDR1 is SGHRS and CDR2 is YFSETQ in the germline V gene. This CDR3 is 13 amino acids long. Trimming removed 2 bases from V and 7 bases from J, with 10 bases in between. The CDR3 spells CASSFNQGQPQHF. The CDR3 DNA reads TGCGCCAGCAGCTTTAACCAGGGCCAGCCCCAGCATTTT. Complete variable domain (other parts from reference TRBV5-1 and TRBJ1-5): KAGVTQTPRYLIKTRGQQVTLSCSPISGHRSVSWYQQTPGQGLQFLFEYFSETQRNKGNFPGRFSGRQFSNSRSEMNVSTLELGDSALYLCASSFNQGQPQHFGDGTRLSIL.

The table lists this clonotype with many counts. The chain joins TRBV5-1 to TRBJ2-3; TRBD2 matches at 10 bases. The CDR3 covers 16 residues. The junction had 5 bases not matched to a gene; V was cut back by 3 bases and J by 1 base. Germline loops: CDR1 SGHRS, CDR2 YFSETQ. This chain's CDR3 is CASSSDLAGGTDTQYF. For the CDR3, the DNA is TGCGCCAGCAGCTCGGACCTAGCGGGGGGCACAGATACGCAGTATTTT. The complete variable domain, with remaining parts taken from reference TRBV5-1 and TRBJ2-3, reads KAGVTQTPRYLIKTRGQQVTLSCSPISGHRSVSWYQQTPGQGLQFLFEYFSETQRNKGNFPGRFSGRQFSNSRSEMNVSTLELGDSALYLCASSSDLAGGTDTQYFGPGTRLTVL.

This clonotype has just a few counts. J is TRBJ1-1 and V is TRBV3-1, with D maybe TRBD1 (6 bases). The CDR3 runs to 14 residues. V was cut by 1 base and J by 6 bases, with 12 bases left in between. Per germline, CDR1 LGHDT and CDR2 YNNKEL (reference sequence). The CDR3 DNA reads TGTGCCAGCAGCCAAGTGGGGGCGTGGGCTGAAGCTTTCTTT. Translating it yields CASSQVGAWAEAFF.

This clonotype was picked up a small number of times. This chain joins TRBV10-3 and TRBJ1-1; D might be TRBD1 (5 bases). The CDR3 extends over 12 amino acids. The V and J ends lost 7 bases and 3 bases respectively, with 9 bases between them. Per germline, CDR1 ENHRY and CDR2 SYGVKD. CDR3 nucleotides: TGTGCCATCACAGGGTTCGACACTGAAGCTTTCTTT. Protein sequence: CAITGFDTEAFF.

This clonotype was recorded a few times. The chain couples TRBV12-3 or TRBV12-4 to TRBJ1-2; 9 nucleotides line up with TRBD1. V was pared by 5 bases and J by 3 bases, with 4 bases of the junction left unmatched. The CDR3 has 14 amino acids. The CDR3 DNA sequence: TGTGCCAGCAGTGGGGGACAGGGTTACTATGGCTACACCTTC. Protein: CASSGGQGYYGYTF.

A few counts support this clonotype. The V call is TRBV11-1, the J call TRBJ2-1; TRBD1 matches 7 bases. V lost 5 bases, J lost 0 bases, and 7 bases stayed unmatched. Germline V gene data show CDR1 as SGHAT and CDR2 as FQDESV (reference sequence). This CDR3 has 16 residues. The CDR3 region has the DNA TGTGCCAGCAGCGCCTGGGACAGCAGCTCCTACAATGAGCAGTTCTTC. Protein product: CASSAWDSSSYNEQFF.

This sequence joins TRBV5-1 and TRBJ2-3; D perhaps matches TRBD2 (7 bases). CDR1 and CDR2 from the germline V gene are SGHRS and YFSETQ. This CDR3 region has 17 residues. V lost 0 bases and J lost 3, with 17 bases in between. CDR3 in DNA: TGCGCCAGCAGCTTGGAGTCGAGGGGGGGCCGAACAGATACGCAGTATTTT. Translated: CASSLESRGGRTDTQYF.